This T cell receptor (beta chain) was recovered during a study of OX40 agonist ivuxolimab in advanced cancers. Study background: With a range of roughly 20 to 80, age averaged roughly 60 years, and around 80% were male. A partial response was reached by three patients: one with hepatocellular carcinoma and two with cutaneous melanoma.

Here immunoSEQ multiplex PCR was the method, and the copy in TCRdb shows in-frame clones only, minus some. The table has tens of thousands of clones, about nine tenths seen once. Germline V gene data show CDR1 as SGHTA and CDR2 as FQGNSA. V lost 5 bases and J lost 0, with 20 bases in between. The CDR3 is 18 residues long. Study results and limitations: Expanded peripheral T cells had an undetermined antigen specificity.

As concerns this clone: Its antigen is still unknown.

The specimen was CD4+ or CD8+ T cells sorted from blood, collected in a trial of the OX40 agonist ivuxolimab. The chain has TRBV7-2 and TRBJ2-4, with D possibly matching TRBD2 (5 bases). This TCR derives from an adult with an advanced solid tumor such as melanoma, head and neck, liver or kidney cancer. CDR3 protein: CASSRRDFLGEAKNIQYF. The CDR3 DNA reads TGTGCCAGCAGCCGAAGGGATTTTTTGGGAGAAGCCAAAAACATTCAGTACTTC.